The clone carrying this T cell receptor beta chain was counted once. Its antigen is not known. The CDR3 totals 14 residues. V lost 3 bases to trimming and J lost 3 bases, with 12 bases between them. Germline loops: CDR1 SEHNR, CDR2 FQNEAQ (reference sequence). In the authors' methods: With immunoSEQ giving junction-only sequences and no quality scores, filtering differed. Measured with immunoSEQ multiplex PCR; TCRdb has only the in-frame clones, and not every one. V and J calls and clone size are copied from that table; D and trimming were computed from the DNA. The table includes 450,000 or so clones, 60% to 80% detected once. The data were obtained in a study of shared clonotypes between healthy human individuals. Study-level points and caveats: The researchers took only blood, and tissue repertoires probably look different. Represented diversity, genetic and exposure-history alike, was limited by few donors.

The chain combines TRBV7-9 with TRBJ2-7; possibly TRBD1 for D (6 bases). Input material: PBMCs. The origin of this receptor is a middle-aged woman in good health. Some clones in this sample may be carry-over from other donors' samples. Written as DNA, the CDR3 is TGTGCCAGCAGCTTCATGACAGGCTACTACGAGCAGTACTTC. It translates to CASSFMTGYYEQYF.